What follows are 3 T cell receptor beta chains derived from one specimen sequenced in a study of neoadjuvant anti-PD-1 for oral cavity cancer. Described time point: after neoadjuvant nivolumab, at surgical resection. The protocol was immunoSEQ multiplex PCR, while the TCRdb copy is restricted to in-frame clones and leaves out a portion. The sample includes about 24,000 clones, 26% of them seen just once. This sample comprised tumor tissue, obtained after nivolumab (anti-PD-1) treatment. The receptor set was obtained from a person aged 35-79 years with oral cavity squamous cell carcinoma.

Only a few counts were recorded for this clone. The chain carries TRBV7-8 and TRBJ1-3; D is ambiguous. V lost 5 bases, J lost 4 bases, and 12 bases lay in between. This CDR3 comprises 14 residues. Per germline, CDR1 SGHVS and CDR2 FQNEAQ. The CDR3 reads CASSPSWSGNTIYF. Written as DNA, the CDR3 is TGTGCCAGCAGCCCCTCGTGGAGCGGAAACACCATATATTTT.

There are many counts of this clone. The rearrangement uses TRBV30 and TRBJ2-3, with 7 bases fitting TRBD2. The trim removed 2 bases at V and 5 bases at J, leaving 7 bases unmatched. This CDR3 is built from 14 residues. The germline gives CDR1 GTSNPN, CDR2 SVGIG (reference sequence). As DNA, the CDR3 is TGTGCCTGGAGTCTGTTGGCGGGAGTAGATACGCAGTATTTT. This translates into CAWSLLAGVDTQYF.

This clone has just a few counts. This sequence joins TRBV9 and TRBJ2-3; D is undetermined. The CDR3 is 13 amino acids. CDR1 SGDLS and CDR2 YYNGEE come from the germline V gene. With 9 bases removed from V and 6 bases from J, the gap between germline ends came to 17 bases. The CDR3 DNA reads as TGTGCCAAAGAGGTTAATGGTCCGGATACGCAGTATTTT. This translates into CAKEVNGPDTQYF.